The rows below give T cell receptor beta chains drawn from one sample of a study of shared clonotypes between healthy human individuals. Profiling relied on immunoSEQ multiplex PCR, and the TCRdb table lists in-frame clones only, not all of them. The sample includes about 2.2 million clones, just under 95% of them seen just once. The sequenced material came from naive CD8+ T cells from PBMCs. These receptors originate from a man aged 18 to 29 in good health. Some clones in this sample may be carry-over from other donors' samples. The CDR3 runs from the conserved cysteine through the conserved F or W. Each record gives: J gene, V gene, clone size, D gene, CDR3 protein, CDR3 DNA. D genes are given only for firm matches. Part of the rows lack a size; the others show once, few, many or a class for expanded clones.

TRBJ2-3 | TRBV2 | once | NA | CADRGGFATDTQYF | TGTGCCGACCGCGGTGGCTTCGCCACAGATACGCAGTATTTT
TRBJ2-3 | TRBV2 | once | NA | CASRGGADTQYF | TGTGCCAGCAGAGGGGGGGCAGATACGCAGTATTTT
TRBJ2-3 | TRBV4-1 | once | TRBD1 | CASSQGQGMDTQYF | TGCGCCAGCAGCCAAGGACAGGGGATGGATACGCAGTATTTT
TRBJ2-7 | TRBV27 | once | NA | CASRTSGKSYEQYF | TGTGCCAGCAGAACCTCCGGGAAATCCTACGAGCAGTACTTC
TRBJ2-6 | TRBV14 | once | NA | CASSQIRQISGANVLTF | TGTGCCAGCAGCCAAATAAGACAGATCTCTGGGGCCAACGTCCTGACTTTC
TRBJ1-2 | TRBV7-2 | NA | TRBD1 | CASRGTAPTYGYTF | TGTGCCAGCAGGGGGACAGCGCCCACCTATGGCTACACCTTC
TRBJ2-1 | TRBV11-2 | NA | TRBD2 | CASSFGTRDEQFF | TGTGCCAGCAGCTTCGGGACTAGGGATGAGCAGTTCTTC
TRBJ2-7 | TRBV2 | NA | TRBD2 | CASGNRGRAYEQYF | TGTGCCAGCGGGAATCGAGGGAGGGCGTACGAGCAGTACTTC
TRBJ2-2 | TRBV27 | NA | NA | CASSHITGELFF | TGTGCCAGCAGTCACATCACCGGGGAGCTGTTTTTT
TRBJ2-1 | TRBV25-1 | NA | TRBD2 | CASSPGGPSYNEQFF | TGTGCCAGCAGCCCGGGAGGGCCGTCCTACAATGAGCAGTTCTTC
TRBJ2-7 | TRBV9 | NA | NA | CASSVLRDPFYEQYF | TGTGCCAGCAGCGTATTACGGGACCCGTTCTACGAGCAGTACTTC
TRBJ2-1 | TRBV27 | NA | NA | CASSLGPGGDNEQFF | TGTGCCAGCAGTTTGGGGCCAGGGGGGGACAATGAGCAGTTCTTC
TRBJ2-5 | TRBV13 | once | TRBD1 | CASSVRQGPETQYF | TGTGCCAGCAGCGTGCGACAGGGCCCAGAGACCCAGTACTTC
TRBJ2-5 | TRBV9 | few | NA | CASSEGQGLRETQYF | TGTGCCAGCAGCGAGGGTCAGGGGTTGAGGGAGACCCAGTACTTC
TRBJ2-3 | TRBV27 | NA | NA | CASSLLAPSGTDTQYF | TGTGCCAGCAGTTTATTGGCTCCAAGCGGCACAGATACGCAGTATTTT
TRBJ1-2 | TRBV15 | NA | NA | CATSRRVGSNYGYTF | TGTGCCACCAGCCGCCGGGTTGGGTCTAACTATGGCTACACCTTC
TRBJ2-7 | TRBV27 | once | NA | CASSLRGSKAYEQYF | TGTGCCAGCAGTTTACGGGGGTCCAAAGCCTACGAGCAGTACTTC
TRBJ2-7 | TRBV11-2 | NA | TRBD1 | CASRGQGSYEQYF | TGTGCCAGTCGGGGACAGGGGTCCTACGAGCAGTACTTC
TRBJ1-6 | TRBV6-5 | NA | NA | CASSYYPSGVGSPLHF | TGTGCCAGCAGTTACTATCCATCGGGGGTTGGATCACCCCTCCACTTT
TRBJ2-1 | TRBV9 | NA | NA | CASSGTTLSSYNEQFF | TGTGCCAGCAGCGGAACGACCCTGAGCTCCTACAATGAGCAGTTCTTC
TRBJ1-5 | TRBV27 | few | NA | CASSFYRGNQPQHF | TGTGCCAGCAGTTTCTACAGGGGCAATCAGCCCCAGCATTTT
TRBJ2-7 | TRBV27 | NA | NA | CASGLSADSYEQYF | TGTGCCAGCGGCCTCAGTGCGGACAGCTACGAGCAGTACTTC
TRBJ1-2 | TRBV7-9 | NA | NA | CASSDGGRVYGYTF | TGTGCCAGCAGCGACGGGGGCAGGGTCTACGGCTACACCTTC
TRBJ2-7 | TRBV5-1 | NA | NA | CASSFSGVWDDEQYF | TGCGCCAGCAGTTTCTCCGGGGTGTGGGACGACGAGCAGTACTTC
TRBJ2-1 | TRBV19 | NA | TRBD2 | CASHRAGGTFNEQFF | TGTGCCAGTCACAGAGCGGGAGGCACTTTCAATGAGCAGTTCTTC
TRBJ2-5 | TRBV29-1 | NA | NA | CSVAVEGRWETQYF | TGCAGCGTCGCCGTGGAGGGACGGTGGGAGACCCAGTACTTC
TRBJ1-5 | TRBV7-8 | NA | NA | CASSLEVAGWRHQPQHF | TGTGCCAGCAGCTTAGAGGTCGCAGGGTGGAGGCATCAGCCCCAGCATTTT
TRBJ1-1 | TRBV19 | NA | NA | CASGSGTEAFF | TGTGCCAGTGGATCTGGAACTGAAGCTTTCTTT
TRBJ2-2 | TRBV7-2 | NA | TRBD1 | CASSPTPTGHRTGELFF | TGTGCCAGCAGCCCTACCCCGACAGGGCATAGGACCGGGGAGCTGTTTTTT
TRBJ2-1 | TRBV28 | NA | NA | CASSTWGESTYNEQFF | TGTGCCAGCAGCACATGGGGGGAGAGCACCTACAATGAGCAGTTCTTC
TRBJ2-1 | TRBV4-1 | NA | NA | CASSQFGNEQFF | TGCGCCAGCAGCCAATTTGGGAATGAGCAGTTCTTC
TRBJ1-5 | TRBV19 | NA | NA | CASSPTRSSNQPQHF | TGTGCCAGTAGTCCAACGCGCAGTAGCAATCAGCCCCAGCATTTT
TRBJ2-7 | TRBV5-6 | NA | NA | CASSPGFGGGYEQYF | TGTGCCAGCAGCCCCGGGTTTGGAGGGGGGTACGAGCAGTACTTC
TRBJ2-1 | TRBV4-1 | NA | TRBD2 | CASTDAGAPGEQFF | TGCGCCAGCACAGATGCGGGAGCGCCGGGTGAGCAGTTCTTC
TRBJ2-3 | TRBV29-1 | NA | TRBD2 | CSVGTLAGPNWSTDTQYF | TGCAGCGTTGGTACACTAGCGGGACCTAATTGGAGCACAGATACGCAGTATTTT
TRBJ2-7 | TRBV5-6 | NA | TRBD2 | CASSLGLAGAYYEQYF | TGTGCCAGCAGTTTGGGACTAGCGGGCGCCTACTACGAGCAGTACTTC
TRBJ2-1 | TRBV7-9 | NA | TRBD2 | CASSFLAAGTSQNNEQFF | TGTGCCAGCAGCTTCTTGGCCGCCGGGACTAGCCAGAACAATGAGCAGTTCTTC
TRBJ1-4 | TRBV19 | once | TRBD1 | CASSRDRGAAEKLFF | TGTGCCAGTAGTAGGGACAGGGGGGCGGCTGAAAAACTGTTTTTT
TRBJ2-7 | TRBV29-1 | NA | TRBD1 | CSVLTGVLDEQYF | TGCAGCGTATTAACAGGGGTGTTGGACGAGCAGTACTTC
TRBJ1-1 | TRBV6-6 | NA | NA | CASSYSSGVGTEAFF | TGTGCCAGCAGTTACTCGTCAGGGGTTGGCACTGAAGCTTTCTTT
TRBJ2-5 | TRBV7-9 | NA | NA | CASSIEWTNLNTQYF | TGTGCCAGCAGTATCGAGTGGACTAACCTTAACACCCAGTACTTC
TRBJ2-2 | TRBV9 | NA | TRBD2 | CASSVGGLAGGQNTGELFF | TGTGCCAGCAGCGTGGGGGGACTAGCGGGAGGTCAGAACACCGGGGAGCTGTTTTTT
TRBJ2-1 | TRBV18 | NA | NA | CASSPTGLPRRDNEQFF | TGTGCCAGCTCACCGACGGGACTTCCCCGACGAGACAATGAGCAGTTCTTC
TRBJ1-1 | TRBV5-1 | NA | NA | CASSFRGGNTEAFF | TGCGCCAGCAGCTTCAGGGGCGGGAACACTGAAGCTTTCTTT
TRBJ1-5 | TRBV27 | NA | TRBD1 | CASSLQGEVQPQHF | TGTGCCAGCAGTCTACAGGGGGAGGTGCAGCCCCAGCATTTT
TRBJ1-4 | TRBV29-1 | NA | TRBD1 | CSAYSGTGEKLFF | TGCAGCGCTTATTCCGGGACAGGGGAAAAACTGTTTTTT
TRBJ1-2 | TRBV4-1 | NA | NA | CASSQDSETGSGRGYTF | TGCGCCAGCAGCCAAGATTCGGAGACCGGGAGCGGAAGAGGCTACACCTTC
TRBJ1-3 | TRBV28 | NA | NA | CASSFEGGSGNTIYF | TGTGCCAGCAGTTTTGAGGGGGGGTCTGGAAACACCATATATTTT
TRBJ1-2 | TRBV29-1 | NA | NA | CSVNPGGEGLNYGYTF | TGCAGCGTTAATCCTGGCGGGGAAGGCCTTAACTATGGCTACACCTTC
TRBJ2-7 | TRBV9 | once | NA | CASSVVPGSYEQYF | TGTGCCAGCAGCGTAGTCCCAGGGTCCTACGAGCAGTACTTC
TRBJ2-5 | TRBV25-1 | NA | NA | CASSEYPRGKQETQYF | TGTGCCAGCAGTGAATATCCGAGGGGGAAGCAAGAGACCCAGTACTTC
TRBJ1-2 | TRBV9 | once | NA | CASSALGRGAFDYTF | TGTGCCAGCAGCGCCCTTGGCAGGGGCGCCTTCGACTACACCTTC
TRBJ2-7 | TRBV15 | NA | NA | CATSVLQGNEQYF | TGTGCCACCAGCGTACTACAGGGTAACGAGCAGTACTTC
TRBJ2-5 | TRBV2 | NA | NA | CASSELRGETQYF | TGTGCCAGCAGTGAATTAAGGGGGGAGACCCAGTACTTC
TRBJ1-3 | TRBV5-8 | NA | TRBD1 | CASSSLDRAGNTIYF | TGTGCCAGCAGCTCCCTAGACAGGGCTGGAAACACCATATATTTT
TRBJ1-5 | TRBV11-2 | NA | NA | CASSTPGLGGQPQHF | TGTGCCAGCAGCACCCCGGGCCTTGGAGGGCAGCCCCAGCATTTT